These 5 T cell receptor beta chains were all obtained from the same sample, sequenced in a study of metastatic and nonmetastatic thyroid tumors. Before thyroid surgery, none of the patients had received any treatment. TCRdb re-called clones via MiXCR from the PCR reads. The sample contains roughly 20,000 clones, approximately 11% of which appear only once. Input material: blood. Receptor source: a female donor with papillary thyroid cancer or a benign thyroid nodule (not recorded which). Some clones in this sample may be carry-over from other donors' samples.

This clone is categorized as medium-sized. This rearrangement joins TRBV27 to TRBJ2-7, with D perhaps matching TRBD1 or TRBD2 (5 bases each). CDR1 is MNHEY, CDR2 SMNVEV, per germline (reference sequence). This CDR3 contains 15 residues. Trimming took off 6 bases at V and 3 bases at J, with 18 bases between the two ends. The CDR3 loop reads CASSQGRGPFYEQYF. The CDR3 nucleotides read TGTGCCAGCAGCCAAGGAAGGGGACCTTTCTACGAGCAGTACTTC.

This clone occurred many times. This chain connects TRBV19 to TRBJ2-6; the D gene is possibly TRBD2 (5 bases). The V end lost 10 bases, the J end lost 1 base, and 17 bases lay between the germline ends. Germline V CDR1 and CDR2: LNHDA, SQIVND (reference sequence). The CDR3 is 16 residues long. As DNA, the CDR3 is TGTGCCACTTCTTCGGGGTACGGTTCTGGGGCCAACGTCCTGACTTTC. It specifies CATSSGYGSGANVLTF.

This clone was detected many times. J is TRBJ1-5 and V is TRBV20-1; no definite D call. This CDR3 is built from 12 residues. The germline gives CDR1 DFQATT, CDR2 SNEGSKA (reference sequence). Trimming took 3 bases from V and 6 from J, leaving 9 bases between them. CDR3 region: CSASGVFQPQHF. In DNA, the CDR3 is TGCAGTGCTAGTGGGGTTTTTCAGCCCCAGCATTTT.

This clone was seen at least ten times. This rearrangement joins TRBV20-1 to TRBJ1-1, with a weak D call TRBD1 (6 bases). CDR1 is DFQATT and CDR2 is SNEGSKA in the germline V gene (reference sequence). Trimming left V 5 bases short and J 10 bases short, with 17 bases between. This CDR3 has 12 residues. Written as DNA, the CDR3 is TGCAGTGCTGCGACAGGCGAGACGGTAGCTTTCTTT. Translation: CSAATGETVAFF.

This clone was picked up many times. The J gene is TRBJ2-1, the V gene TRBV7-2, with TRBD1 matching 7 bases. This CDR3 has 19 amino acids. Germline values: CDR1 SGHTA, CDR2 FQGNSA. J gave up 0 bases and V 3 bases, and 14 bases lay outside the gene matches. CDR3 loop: CASSFLRGRKYSSYNEQFF. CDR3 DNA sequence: TGTGCCAGCAGCTTCCTAAGGGGGCGAAAATACAGCTCCTACAATGAGCAGTTCTTC.